A selection of T cell receptor beta chains follows, all from one sample in a study of immune evolution from preneoplasia to lung adenocarcinoma. Clones were read by immunoSEQ multiplex PCR, and TCRdb kept only the in-frame ones, dropping some. This table has 3,500 to 4,500 clones, about four fifths appearing once. Sequenced input: FFPE invasive lung adenocarcinoma tissue. All receptors derive from a person between 40 and 59 years old with lung adenocarcinoma. Some clones in this sample may be carry-over from other donors' samples. Each CDR3 is given with its conserved first and last residue.

TRBV15 | CATSFLSGTGGIYGYTF
TRBV6-6 | CASSKRVDTQYF
TRBV7-8 | CASSPGTSGRVNTQYF
TRBV18 | CASSPGPSTDTQYF
TRBV14 | CASSQDRVKQYF
TRBV6-1 | CAGGNELGSGELFF
TRBV14 | CASSQGERNTEAFF
TRBV10-2 | CASREGAGANYGYTF
TRBV25-1 | CASSDRERDTGELFF
TRBV5-6 | CASSLSVSSYEQYF
TRBV4-1 | CASSQNPGHDYEQYF
TRBV11-1 | CASAFRGGPYNEQFF
TRBV10-3 | CAISTSMNTEAFF
TRBV19 | CASSAQTGGASQPQHF
TRBV30 | CAWSLRDREGYTF
TRBV7-2 | CASSWGVGRDLNQPQHF
TRBV11-2 | CASSLDFRGPENF
TRBV2 | CASSDFWDTAEAFF
TRBV10-1 | CASSDTPGELFF
TRBV9 | CASSVVMGPQETQYF
TRBV5-1 | CASSLLTYKEQYF
TRBV7-9 | CASSNRDGYQETQYF
TRBV7-9 | CASSFNVSNTEAFF
TRBV6-5 | CASSPRDRPFYGYTF
TRBV6-5 | CASSSGTSGLEQYF
TRBV11-2 | CASSFLQGPYEQYF
TRBV6-6 | CASSYKGNTEAFF
TRBV11-2 | CASSLDPSGGYGYTF
TRBV27 | CASSPRWGETQYF
TRBV7-2 | CASSPGPSTNEKLFF
TRBV4-1 | CASSQEMGQLNTEAFF
TRBV5-1 | CASREGRGVALDTEAFF
TRBV9 | CASSVAVKGDTGELFF
TRBV28 | CASSLGSTGGDIQYF
TRBV6-6 | CASSLPGQQETQYF
TRBV7-8 | CASSPRGLRTSGMETQYF
TRBV29-1 | CSVGEGHEQYF
TRBV29-1 | CSGLAGETDTQYF
TRBV11-2 | CASSLVSLLFGQYF
TRBV6-5 | CASRTGLYGYTF
TRBV5-1 | CASSLDRASSGANVLTF
TRBV11-2 | CASSSHGAAKTQYF
TRBV18 | CASSPPASGELFF
TRBV19 | CASSSDRVSGYTF
TRBV7-2 | CASSLSTGRELFF
TRBV28 | CASSSGQGDTGELFF
TRBV9 | CASSVTTAGNTIYF
TRBV9 | CASTSGAADTEAFF
TRBV30 | CAWSAGQGNQETQYF
TRBV27 | CASRQNPRWTGPYGYTF
TRBV2 | CASSDGSATYEQYF
TRBV5-1 | CASSWGQGGTDTQYF
TRBV6-6 | CASSYFGQGYEQYF
TRBV5-1 | CASSQGQAYEQYF
TRBV19 | CASSGQLDELFF
TRBV29-1 | CSVVGANTEAFF
TRBV6-6 | CASSYAGASGELFF
TRBV5-1 | CASSLDGGNTEAFF
TRBV5-1 | CASSPWTGRDTEAFF